This T cell receptor beta chain was obtained from a study of T-cell memory formation after mild COVID-19. Per germline, CDR1 MNHEY and CDR2 SVGEGT. CDR3 length: 15 amino acids. J lost 3 bases, V lost 5 bases, and 6 bases had no gene match. Using its own MiXCR run on the 5' RACE reads, TCRdb lists one record per CDR3 protein. The sample records 580,000 or so distinct CDR3 sequences, approximately 15% being singletons. The clonotype originates from an adult woman who had mild COVID-19 (a few samples of this study predate the infection). Cell type and time point are not known. The sequenced material came from PBMCs or a T cell subset sorted from them (not recorded which). The rearrangement uses TRBV6-2 or TRBV6-3 and TRBJ2-7; 11 bases are shared with TRBD2. Here the CDR3 DNA reads TGTGCCAGCAGTGATCTAGCGGGAGGAGTCTACGAGCAGTACTTC. Translating gives CASSDLAGGVYEQYF.